These T cell receptor beta chains were read from a single sample in a study of T cell repertoires in cytomegalovirus infection. No antigens are known for them. TCRdb used MiXCR to reprocess the reads, holding one entry per CDR3 protein. The data show some 940,000 distinct CDR3 sequences, with around 30% seen just once and 11% to 15% held by the top ten. The sample in question was cultured CD8+ T cells from PBMCs, obtained from culture after CMV antigen stimulation. Every receptor here comes from a human donor in good health (CMV status not recorded). Some clones in this sample may be carry-over from other donors' samples. Each CDR3 is given with its conserved first and last residue. The D gene is left open where the match is weak. Rows may omit the clone size; those that give it use once, few, many or a size class.

>TRBV12-3/TRBV12-4|few|TRBJ2-2|TRBD2
CASSPTVAGGYTGELFF
TGTGCCAGCAGTCCCACGGTAGCGGGGGGTTACACCGGGGAGCTGTTTTTT
>TRBV7-3|NA|TRBJ2-1|TRBD2
CASRLASGGGNEQFF
TGTGCCAGCAGATTAGCTAGCGGGGGGGGGAATGAGCAGTTCTTC
>TRBV27|few|TRBJ2-2|NA
CASSTTPVVLGQNTGELFF
TGTGCCAGCAGTACTACCCCCGTTGTCTTGGGACAGAACACCGGGGAGCTGTTTTTT
>TRBV27|NA|TRBJ1-5|NA
CASSPTLGNQPQHF
TGTGCCAGCAGTCCGACGCTCGGCAATCAGCCCCAGCATTTT
>TRBV7-9|NA|TRBJ1-1|NA
CASSLPQLVVDAFF
TGTGCCAGCAGCTTACCCCAACTGGTAGTGGACGCTTTCTTT
>TRBV6-6|many|TRBJ2-3|TRBD2
CASSYSANSGETSTDTQYF
TGTGCCAGCAGTTACTCGGCGAATAGCGGGGAGACAAGCACAGATACGCAGTATTTT
>TRBV5-4|NA|TRBJ1-1|TRBD1
CASSLDRVGTVNTEAFF
TGTGCCAGCAGCTTGGACCGGGTGGGGACAGTGAACACTGAAGCTTTCTTT
>TRBV20-1|NA|TRBJ2-3|NA
CSARDGGTGADTQYF
TGCAGTGCTAGAGATGGTGGCACCGGAGCAGATACGCAGTATTTT
>TRBV27|NA|TRBJ1-1|NA
CASSLTPGHPAGGTEAFF
TGTGCCAGCAGTTTAACACCGGGACACCCGGCTGGAGGAACTGAAGCTTTCTTT
>TRBV12-5|NA|TRBJ1-2|NA
CASGLQGIYGYTF
TGTGCTAGTGGTCTTCAGGGGATCTATGGCTACACCTTC
>TRBV7-9|NA|TRBJ1-2|TRBD1
CASREDTGVFTF
TGTGCCAGCAGGGAGGACACAGGGGTCTTCACCTTC
>TRBV10-3|few|TRBJ2-3|NA
CAISDLLEKGDTQYF
TGTGCCATCAGTGACCTTCTAGAAAAAGGAGATACGCAGTATTTT
>TRBV5-4|NA|TRBJ2-2|TRBD1
CASSAGQGLRTGELFF
TGTGCCAGCAGCGCCGGACAGGGACTTCGGACCGGGGAGCTGTTTTTT
>TRBV7-9|NA|TRBJ2-2|NA
CASPFGSNTGELFF
TGTGCCAGCCCCTTTGGCAGCAACACCGGGGAGCTGTTTTTT
>TRBV7-6|NA|TRBJ1-6|NA
CASSATSYNSPLHF
TGTGCCAGCAGCGCGACCTCCTATAATTCACCCCTCCACTTT
>TRBV7-2|NA|TRBJ1-1|NA
CASSRIKVGAFF
TGTGCCAGCAGCCGCATAAAAGTTGGGGCTTTCTTT
>TRBV7-9|few|TRBJ1-1|TRBD1
CASSTQGAEAFF
TGTGCCAGCAGCACCCAGGGGGCTGAAGCTTTCTTT
>TRBV9|NA|TRBJ2-1|NA
CASSITTGVEQFF
TGTGCCAGCAGCATTACGACAGGTGTTGAGCAGTTCTTC
>TRBV4-1|NA|TRBJ2-2|NA
CASSQGGEGTGELFF
TGCGCCAGCAGCCAAGGAGGGGAAGGAACCGGGGAGCTGTTTTTT
>TRBV4-1|NA|TRBJ1-3|NA
CASSQDPPVSGNTIYF
TGCGCCAGCAGCCAAGATCCCCCCGTCTCTGGAAACACCATATATTTT
>TRBV11-2|NA|TRBJ2-2|NA
CASSYPSVTNTGELFF
TGTGCCAGCAGCTACCCTAGCGTTACGAACACCGGGGAGCTGTTTTTT
>TRBV12-3/TRBV12-4|NA|TRBJ1-2|TRBD1
CASTRDRGWGYTF
TGTGCCAGCACCCGGGACAGGGGTTGGGGCTACACCTTC
>TRBV6-5|few|TRBJ2-1|NA
CASSYSSLLASHEQFF
TGTGCCAGCAGTTACTCGTCCCTCCTAGCGAGTCATGAGCAGTTCTTC
>TRBV6-2/TRBV6-3|few|TRBJ1-2|NA
CASSYLQNPLYGYTF
TGTGCCAGCAGTTACCTGCAGAATCCTCTCTATGGCTACACCTTC
>TRBV5-4|NA|TRBJ2-3|TRBD2
CATRGGGDGGTDTQYF
TGTGCCACCCGCGGGGGGGGGGACGGAGGCACAGATACGCAGTATTTT
>TRBV6-5|NA|TRBJ1-2|NA
CATSWAPHLEGYTF
TGTGCCACTTCTTGGGCACCCCACCTTGAGGGCTACACCTTC
>TRBV7-6|NA|TRBJ2-6|NA
CASSPSGSTGANVLTF
TGTGCCAGCAGCCCCTCGGGGTCTACTGGGGCCAACGTCCTGACTTTC
>TRBV12-3/TRBV12-4|NA|TRBJ2-1|TRBD2
CASSIGTSGVYEQFF
TGTGCCAGCAGCATAGGGACTAGCGGGGTCTATGAGCAGTTCTTC
>TRBV9|NA|TRBJ2-5|NA
CASSARGPGETQYF
TGTGCCAGCAGCGCTAGGGGTCCGGGAGAGACCCAGTACTTC
>TRBV29-1|NA|TRBJ1-2|NA
CSVDSSGYGYTF
TGCAGCGTTGACAGTAGCGGCTATGGCTACACCTTC
>TRBV4-1|NA|TRBJ1-5|NA
CASSQEGTVSNQPQHF
TGCGCCAGCAGCCAAGAGGGCACAGTTAGCAATCAGCCCCAGCATTTT